This is a list of T cell receptor beta chains from one sample in a study of graft-versus-host responses after intestinal transplantation. The repertoire was sequenced with immunoSEQ multiplex PCR; TCRdb's copy has only in-frame clones and lacks some. The sample has about 15,000 clones, about 34% seen once; the top ten hold about 4%. This material consisted of alloreactive CD4+ T cells from a mixed lymphocyte reaction culture, taken before intestinal transplant. Source of these receptors: a human patient who received an intestinal transplant. Both conserved end residues are part of each CDR3. A D gene is named only where the DNA matches it firmly. A row's size may be missing; if present it is once, few, many or a size class.

TRBV30	once	-	TRBJ2-5	CAWSQGQVQETQYF	TGTGCCTGGAGTCAAGGGCAGGTCCAAGAGACCCAGTACTTC
TRBV7-9	few	-	TRBJ2-7	CASSFGDTYEQYF	TGTGCCAGCAGCTTCGGGGACACTTACGAGCAGTACTTC
TRBV5-6	-	-	TRBJ2-1	CASSVGRGEQFF	TGTGCCAGCAGCGTAGGAAGGGGTGAGCAGTTCTTC
TRBV7-4	few	-	TRBJ2-1	CASSQGPSSYNEQFF	TGTGCCAGCAGCCAGGGACCCTCCTCGTACAATGAGCAGTTCTTC
TRBV6-1	few	-	TRBJ1-4	CASSERIRANEKLFF	TGTGCCAGCAGTGAAAGAATAAGGGCTAATGAAAAACTGTTTTTT
TRBV2	once	TRBD2	TRBJ2-3	CASSYARGGTDTQYF	TGTGCCAGCAGCTACGCTCGGGGGGGGACAGATACGCAGTATTTT
TRBV6-5	-	-	TRBJ1-6	CASSYGPNSPLHF	TGTGCCAGCAGTTACGGTCCAAATTCACCCCTCCACTTT
TRBV9	-	-	TRBJ2-3	CASSRTDTQYF	TGTGCCAGCAGCCGGACAGATACGCAGTATTTT
TRBV5-1	-	TRBD1	TRBJ1-2	CASSPRQGPYYGYTF	TGCGCCAGCAGTCCTCGACAGGGACCTTACTATGGCTACACCTTC
TRBV5-4	-	-	TRBJ1-1	CASSPGGEGTEAFF	TGTGCCAGCAGCCCCGGGGGCGAGGGAACTGAAGCTTTCTTT
TRBV13	-	-	TRBJ2-1	CASSLGGGAKFF	TGTGCCAGCAGCTTAGGTGGGGGAGCGAAATTCTTC
TRBV7-9	-	-	TRBJ2-2	CASSSPAGVTGELFF	TGTGCCAGCAGCTCCCCTGCAGGGGTTACCGGGGAGCTGTTTTTT
TRBV2	-	-	TRBJ2-7	CASSADRSYEQYF	TGTGCCAGCAGTGCCGACCGTTCCTACGAGCAGTACTTC
TRBV10-3	-	-	TRBJ2-3	CASVTDRTDTQYF	TGTGCCAGTGTGACAGATCGCACAGATACGCAGTATTTT
TRBV9	-	-	TRBJ1-4	CASSVGPEDNEKLFF	TGTGCCAGCAGCGTAGGCCCGGAAGATAATGAAAAACTGTTTTTT
TRBV5-1	few	-	TRBJ1-2	CASRSPGGGNYGYTF	TGTGCCAGCAGGTCTCCCGGGGGAGGTAACTATGGCTACACCTTC
TRBV6-5	few	-	TRBJ2-3	CASSYTASTDTQYF	TGTGCCAGCAGTTACACCGCTAGCACAGATACGCAGTATTTT
TRBV2	-	-	TRBJ1-4	CASSDVRGNEKLFF	TGTGCCAGCAGTGACGTTAGGGGGAATGAAAAACTGTTTTTT
TRBV29-1	few	-	TRBJ2-7	CSVSGRLGAYEQYF	TGCAGCGTCTCAGGTCGGCTAGGGGCCTACGAGCAGTACTTC
TRBV18	-	TRBD1	TRBJ1-5	CASSPQGGNQPQHF	TGTGCCAGCTCACCGCAGGGGGGCAATCAGCCCCAGCATTTT
TRBV30	-	-	TRBJ1-5	CAWSVGGAPNQPQHF	TGTGCCTGGAGTGTCGGGGGGGCGCCGAATCAGCCCCAGCATTTT
TRBV29-1	medium-sized	TRBD1	TRBJ2-1	CSHDRGSYNEQFF	TGCAGCCACGACAGGGGTTCCTACAATGAGCAGTTCTTC
TRBV7-8	-	-	TRBJ2-7	CASSFHYEQYF	TGTGCCAGCAGCTTTCACTACGAGCAGTACTTC
TRBV23-1	-	-	TRBJ2-4	CASSYRAAKNIQYF	TGCGCCAGCAGTTACAGGGCGGCCAAAAACATTCAGTACTTC
TRBV6-4	few	-	TRBJ2-1	CASSDSGPRYNEQFF	TGTGCCAGCAGTGACTCGGGGCCCCGGTACAATGAGCAGTTCTTC
TRBV6-9	few	-	TRBJ1-1	CASSYTPWGRTEAFF	TGTGCCAGCAGTTACACCCCTTGGGGACGCACTGAAGCTTTCTTT
TRBV30	-	TRBD2	TRBJ2-5	CAWSGGGGGQETQYF	TGTGCCTGGAGCGGGGGGGGCGGGGGGCAAGAGACCCAGTACTTC
TRBV7-3	-	-	TRBJ2-7	CASSLKGDYEQYF	TGTGCCAGCAGCCTCAAGGGGGATTACGAGCAGTACTTC
TRBV11-2	-	-	TRBJ2-7	CASSRHRVVCYEQYF	TGTGCCAGCAGCCGCCACAGGGTAGTGTGCTACGAGCAGTACTTC
TRBV5-1	once	TRBD1	TRBJ2-5	CASSPRTGRQETQYF	TGCGCCAGCAGCCCCAGGACAGGGCGTCAAGAGACCCAGTACTTC
TRBV7-9	-	-	TRBJ2-5	CASSLGYRQETQYF	TGTGCCAGCAGCTTAGGCTACAGGCAAGAGACCCAGTACTTC
TRBV18	few	TRBD1	TRBJ1-4	CASSPGQGWTNEKLFF	TGTGCCAGCTCACCGGGACAGGGTTGGACTAATGAAAAACTGTTTTTT
TRBV5-5	few	-	TRBJ2-7	CASSHTGYEQYF	TGTGCCAGCAGCCACACAGGGTACGAGCAGTACTTC
TRBV5-1	few	-	TRBJ2-1	CASSYDREVNEQFF	TGCGCCAGCAGCTACGACAGGGAGGTCAATGAGCAGTTCTTC
TRBV29-1	-	-	TRBJ1-6	CPRRRRSPLHF	TGTCCCCGGCGCCGTCGGTCACCCCTCCACTTT
TRBV4-1	-	-	TRBJ1-2	CASSPPIAGYGYTF	TGCGCCAGCAGCCCCCCTATCGCAGGGTATGGCTACACCTTC
TRBV11-1	few	TRBD2	TRBJ2-7	CASSLDTSGTYEQYF	TGTGCCAGCAGCCTAGATACTAGCGGGACCTACGAGCAGTACTTC
TRBV4-1	-	-	TRBJ2-3	CASPSRVYPRASTDTQYF	TGCGCCAGCCCCTCCCGGGTCTATCCAAGGGCCTCCACAGATACGCAGTATTTT
TRBV2	few	TRBD2	TRBJ2-3	CASSNRIAGGHVGTDTQYF	TGTGCCAGCAGTAACCGGATAGCGGGGGGGCATGTTGGCACAGATACGCAGTATTTT
TRBV5-4	-	-	TRBJ2-5	CASRSDLGYQETQYF	TGTGCCAGCAGGAGCGACCTTGGGTACCAAGAGACCCAGTACTTC
TRBV4-3	few	TRBD1	TRBJ1-4	CASSQMDRDAEKLFF	TGCGCCAGCAGCCAGATGGACAGGGATGCTGAAAAACTGTTTTTT
TRBV5-1	-	TRBD2	TRBJ2-7	CASSLDGRAPYEQYF	TGCGCCAGCAGCTTGGATGGGAGGGCCCCCTACGAGCAGTACTTC
TRBV11-2	few	TRBD2	TRBJ2-1	CASTRTSGNNEQFF	TGTGCCAGCACCCGGACTAGCGGAAACAATGAGCAGTTCTTC